This T cell receptor (beta chain) stems from a study of blood T cell repertoires in COVID-19. Only in-frame clones appear in the TCRdb table, and some are missing; sequencing was by immunoSEQ multiplex PCR. The table records about 260,000 clones, approximately 90% of them present only once. J was trimmed by 13 bases and V by 6 bases; bases with no gene match: 5. Germline V lookup: CDR1 MDHEN, CDR2 SYDVKM. This CDR3 comprises 11 residues. Study members were between about 18 and 95 years old and lived in some 26 US regions. Cohort placement rested on clinical history that participants reported themselves. A case of COVID-19 had been met by exposed participants within 2 weeks before study entry.

Sequenced: PBMCs or T cells enriched from blood (not recorded which). The source is a man aged 50-59 years who had been exposed to COVID-19. V gene TRBV28 combines with J gene TRBJ2-1; 8 bases align to TRBD2. In nucleotides, the CDR3 is TGTGCCAGCAGCCCCAGCGGGAGTCAGTTCTTC. Its translation: CASSPSGSQFF.